These 27 T cell receptor beta chains came from one sample sequenced in a study of CD8 T cells in Susac syndrome. With random hexamers, roughly 0.45 to 1 ug RNA was reverse transcribed. One entry per CDR3 protein, called by TCRdb with MiXCR from the immunoSEQ multiplex PCR reads. This table has around 130,000 distinct CDR3 sequences, about 93% appearing once. Sample: CD8+ T cells from PBMCs. The receptors were gathered from a human donor with Susac syndrome.

The chain has TRBV20-1 and TRBJ2-5, with a weak D call TRBD2 (5 bases). V dropped 3 bases and J dropped 0 bases, with 5 bases sitting between them. The CDR3 covers 12 residues. Looked up from germline, CDR1 is DFQATT and CDR2 is SNEGSKA (reference sequence). The CDR3 nucleotides are TGCAGTGCTAGGGACTACCAAGAGACCCAGTACTTC. It encodes CSARDYQETQYF.

The rearrangement links TRBV20-1 to TRBJ2-7, with D possibly being TRBD1 or TRBD2 (5 bases each). The V and J ends lost 2 bases and 2 bases respectively, with 13 bases between them. The CDR3 covers 14 residues. Germline loops: CDR1 DFQATT, CDR2 SNEGSKA (reference sequence). In DNA, the CDR3 is TGCAGTGCTAGACCACGGGACGCAGCCTACGAGCAGTACTTC. Amino acids: CSARPRDAAYEQYF.

This chain connects TRBV7-9 to TRBJ1-1, with a weak D call TRBD1 (5 bases). V lost 8 bases and J 1 base, leaving 8 bases between the germline ends. Looked up from germline, CDR1 is SEHNR and CDR2 is FQNEAQ (reference sequence). The length of the CDR3 is 12 residues. CDR3 residues: CASDQGNTEAFF. The CDR3 bases are TGTGCCAGCGACCAGGGGAACACTGAAGCTTTCTTT.

The chain has TRBV13 and TRBJ2-5; either TRBD1 or TRBD2 may supply D (5 bases each). CDR1 is PRHDT, CDR2 FYEKMQ, per germline (reference sequence). The CDR3 is 15 residues long. The V end lost 0 bases, the J end lost 5 bases, and 13 bases lay between the germline ends. This CDR3 is CASSLGGTADETQYF. CDR3 bases: TGTGCCAGCAGCTTAGGAGGGACGGCCGATGAGACCCAGTACTTC.

The chain couples TRBV14 to TRBJ2-7; D perhaps matches TRBD1 (6 bases). V was trimmed by 0 bases and J by 0 bases, leaving 15 bases between them. The CDR3 spans 17 residues. The V gene's germline CDR1 is SGHDN and CDR2 FVKESK. The CDR3 DNA follows: TGTGCCAGCAGCCAAGAGGGGTCGACAGGTCGCTCCTACGAGCAGTACTTC. Residues: CASSQEGSTGRSYEQYF. The full variable domain, in which reference TRBV14 and TRBJ2-7 provide the parts outside the CDR3, is EAGVTQFPSHSVIEKGQTVTLRCDPISGHDNLYWYRRVMGKEIKFLLHFVKESKQDESGMPNNRFLAERTGGTYSTLKVQPAELEDSGVYFCASSQEGSTGRSYEQYFGPGTRLTVT.

This clonotype was counted a few times. The genes are TRBV13 and TRBJ2-1, with D perhaps matching TRBD1 (5 bases). From germline, CDR1 is PRHDT and CDR2 FYEKMQ (reference sequence). V shed 5 bases and J shed 4 bases, with 9 bases lying between them. The CDR3 runs 13 residues. The CDR3: CASSRGLYNEQFF. The CDR3 DNA reads TGTGCCAGCAGCAGGGGATTATACAATGAGCAGTTCTTC.

The genes are TRBV6-6 and TRBJ2-5; weak D call: TRBD2 (6 bases). Germline CDR1 MNHNY, CDR2 SVGAGI (reference sequence). V was clipped by 5 bases and J by 2 bases, with 12 bases between them. CDR3 length equals 14 residues. CDR3 protein: CASSTAGGQETQYF. The DNA for the CDR3 is TGTGCCAGCAGTACCGCTGGGGGGCAAGAGACCCAGTACTTC.

This clonotype showed up just once. This chain connects TRBV7-9 to TRBJ1-4; D is unresolved. V lost 3 bases to trimming and J lost 0 bases, with 5 bases between them. From germline, CDR1 is SEHNR and CDR2 FQNEAQ (reference sequence). The CDR3 covers 14 residues. CDR3 sequence: CASSFGSTNEKLFF. The CDR3 coding sequence is TGTGCCAGCAGCTTTGGTTCAACTAATGAAAAACTGTTTTTT.

V is TRBV29-1 and J is TRBJ1-2, with D unclear. The CDR3 runs 11 residues. Germline V gene lookup returns CDR1 SQVTM and CDR2 ANQGSEA. Deletions cut 0 bases from V and 5 bases from J, with 4 bases between. Here the CDR3 DNA reads TGCAGCGTTGAAGAGCGGTATGGCTACACCTTC. It yields the protein CSVEERYGYTF. Looking up the rest from reference TRBV29-1 and TRBJ1-2 gives the full variable domain: SAVISQKPSRDICQRGTSLTIQCQVDSQVTMMFWYRQQPGQSLTLIATANQGSEATYESGFVIDKFPISRPNLTFSTLTVSNMSPEDSSIYLCSVEERYGYTFGSGTRLTVV.

The CDR3 is CSAQPLAGGNNEQFF. The DNA for the CDR3 is TGCAGTGCTCAACCACTAGCGGGGGGGAACAATGAGCAGTTCTTC. The chain has TRBV20-1 and TRBJ2-1, with 13 bases that match TRBD2. Losses at the gene ends were 5 bases for V and 5 bases for J; bases not matched to a gene: 6. Germline CDR1 reads DFQATT; CDR2 reads SNEGSKA (reference sequence). The CDR3 has 15 residues.

The gene calls are TRBV19 and TRBJ2-7, with TRBD1 as a possible D gene (5 bases). Trimming pared 8 bases from V and 4 bases from J, leaving 18 bases between. CDR1 is LNHDA, CDR2 SQIVND, per germline (reference sequence). This CDR3 has 14 amino acids. The CDR3 here is CASPSRAIWYEQYF. For the CDR3, the DNA is TGTGCCAGTCCATCCAGGGCCATTTGGTACGAGCAGTACTTC.

The gene calls are TRBV29-1 and TRBJ2-2; D not certain. Trimming left V 2 bases short and J 4 bases short, with 17 bases between. CDR3 length equals 16 residues. Germline CDR1 is SQVTM and CDR2 is ANQGSEA. The CDR3, as DNA: TGCAGCGTTGAAAGGGCAGAGAGAACGGGCACCGGGGAGCTGTTTTTT. Translation: CSVERAERTGTGELFF.

The chain couples TRBV20-1 to TRBJ1-1, with a weak D call TRBD1 (5 bases). This CDR3 region has 14 residues. V dropped 1 base and J dropped 4 bases, with 13 bases sitting between them. The V gene's germline CDR1 is DFQATT and CDR2 SNEGSKA (reference sequence). CDR3 residues: CSARAGDGGTEAFF. The CDR3 DNA sequence: TGCAGTGCTAGAGCTGGGGACGGAGGCACTGAAGCTTTCTTT.

V and J are TRBV9 and TRBJ1-2, with TRBD1 as a possible D gene (5 bases). Germline loops: CDR1 SGDLS, CDR2 YYNGEE. This CDR3 spans 13 amino acids. The ends were cut back, 3 bases at V and 4 bases at J, with 10 bases in the middle. CDR3: CASSAPGVYGYTF. The CDR3 bases are TGTGCCAGCAGCGCTCCGGGGGTCTATGGCTACACCTTC.

This clonotype is a singleton in its sample. The genes are TRBV6-5 and TRBJ2-5; D gene ambiguous. The CDR3 is 15 residues long. V was trimmed by 7 bases and J by 4 bases, leaving 19 bases between them. The germline gives CDR1 MNHEY, CDR2 SVGAGI. The CDR3 is CASMTIGLSAETQYF. DNA of the CDR3: TGTGCCAGCATGACGATTGGCCTCAGCGCAGAGACCCAGTACTTC.

The CDR3 reads CASTPRQGSALGITF. The CDR3 DNA reads as TGTGCCAGTACCCCTAGACAGGGATCGGCGTTGGGTATTACCTTC. The chain has TRBV19 and TRBJ1-2; TRBD1 aligns across 7 bases. With 7 bases clipped from V and 14 bases from J, the junction kept 22 bases outside the gene matches. Germline CDR1 is LNHDA and CDR2 is SQIVND (reference sequence). This CDR3 comprises 15 residues.

J is TRBJ2-7 and V is TRBV6-5; D is undetermined. Germline lookup yields CDR1 MNHEY and CDR2 SVGAGI. V shed 2 bases and J shed 3 bases, with 8 bases lying between them. This CDR3 has 13 residues. The CDR3 coding sequence is TGTGCCAGCAGTTACGGCGGAAACTACGAGCAGTACTTC. Translated: CASSYGGNYEQYF.

The J gene is TRBJ2-5, the V gene TRBV6-5; no definite D call. The CDR3 has 13 residues. Germline assignment: CDR1 MNHEY and CDR2 SVGAGI. Trimming removed 2 bases from V and 2 bases from J, with 6 bases in between. CDR3 residues: CASSYNSQETQYF. CDR3 coding DNA: TGTGCCAGCAGTTACAACAGTCAAGAGACCCAGTACTTC.

This chain joins TRBV5-4 and TRBJ1-6, with a weak D call TRBD1 (5 bases). The CDR3 has 13 amino acids. V shed 4 bases and J shed 6 bases, with 8 bases lying between them. Germline-derived CDR1 and CDR2 are SGHNT and YYREEE (reference sequence). CDR3 loop: CASSRGGNSPLHF. CDR3 bases: TGTGCCAGCAGCCGGGGGGGTAATTCACCCCTCCACTTT.

J is TRBJ2-5 and V is TRBV7-9, with 8 bases that match TRBD2. Germline assignment: CDR1 SEHNR and CDR2 FQNEAQ (reference sequence). This CDR3 has 15 amino acids. V was pared by 3 bases and J by 1 base, with 4 bases of the junction left unmatched. Here the CDR3 DNA reads TGTGCCAGCAGCTTTAGCGGGGCAAGCCAAGAGACCCAGTACTTC. Encoded protein: CASSFSGASQETQYF. Combining the CDR3 with reference TRBV7-9 and TRBJ2-5 gives the whole variable domain DTGVSQNPRHKITKRGQNVTFRCDPISEHNRLYWYRQTLGQGPEFLTYFQNEAQLEKSRLLSDRFSAERPKGSFSTLEIQRTEQGDSAMYLCASSFSGASQETQYFGPGTRLLVL.

This rearrangement joins TRBV9 to TRBJ2-3; 7 positions match TRBD2. The CDR3 loop spans 14 amino acids. V shed 4 bases and J 1 base; nucleotides not matched to a gene: 3. Germline CDR1 reads SGDLS; CDR2 reads YYNGEE. The chain's CDR3 is CASSWSGGTDTQYF. CDR3 nucleotide sequence: TGTGCCAGCAGCTGGAGCGGGGGCACAGATACGCAGTATTTT.

The chain uses TRBV9 and TRBJ1-6; D gene ambiguous. The length of the CDR3 is 15 residues. Germline V gives CDR1 SGDLS, CDR2 YYNGEE. Trimming removed 4 bases at V and 6 bases at J, with 14 bases between. The CDR3: CASSMAGSRNSPLHF. The CDR3 DNA reads TGTGCCAGCAGCATGGCCGGGAGTCGTAATTCACCCCTCCACTTT.

The chain is built from TRBV2 and TRBJ2-3; no firm D call. Looked up from germline, CDR1 is SNHLY and CDR2 is FYNNEI. V was shortened by 7 bases and J by 4 bases, with 3 bases between the two germline ends. This CDR3 is built from 10 residues. CDR3 in amino acids: CASTADTQYF. For the CDR3, the DNA is TGTGCCAGCACGGCAGATACGCAGTATTTT. Complete variable domain (other parts from reference TRBV2 and TRBJ2-3): EPEVTQTPSHQVTQMGQEVILRCVPISNHLYFYWYRQILGQKVEFLVSFYNNEISEKSEIFDDQFSVERPDGSNFTLKIRSTKLEDSAMYFCASTADTQYFGPGTRLTVL.

The CDR3 coding sequence is TGTGCCAGCAGTTTTGCTGGCGGGGGGGCCGATGAGCAGTTCTTC. As protein: CASSFAGGGADEQFF. J is TRBJ2-1 and V is TRBV12-3 or TRBV12-4; 9 bases map to TRBD2. CDR3 length: 15 residues. J gave up 8 bases and V 3 bases, and 8 bases lay outside the gene matches.

V and J are TRBV9 and TRBJ2-3, with 10 bases lining up with TRBD2. The V and J ends lost 5 bases and 3 bases, in that order; junction bases with no gene match: 12. Germline V gives CDR1 SGDLS, CDR2 YYNGEE. This CDR3 is built from 17 residues. The CDR3 spells CASSLNSAGGRTDTQYF. The CDR3 nucleotides are TGTGCCAGCAGTCTCAATTCAGCGGGGGGGCGGACAGATACGCAGTATTTT. Together with reference TRBV9 and TRBJ2-3, the CDR3 gives the full variable domain: DSGVTQTPKHLITATGQRVTLRCSPRSGDLSVYWYQQSLDQGLQFLIQYYNGEERAKGNILERFSAQQFPDLHSELNLSSLELGDSALYFCASSLNSAGGRTDTQYFGPGTRLTVL.

The V call is TRBV30, the J call TRBJ1-1, with a weak D call TRBD1 (6 bases). This CDR3 comprises 15 residues. CDR1 and CDR2 from the germline V gene are GTSNPN and SVGIG (reference sequence). Trimming cost V 0 bases and J 6 bases, with 17 bases left between them. CDR3 nucleotides: TGTGCCTGGAGTGTAAAAAGGGGGGAACGCGCTGAAGCTTTCTTT. This gives the protein CAWSVKRGERAEAFF. The whole variable domain, remainder taken from reference TRBV30 and TRBJ1-1, is SQTIHQWPATLVQPVGSPLSLECTVEGTSNPNLYWYRQAAGRGLQLLFYSVGIGQISSEVPQNLSASRPQDRQFILSSKKLLLSDSGFYLCAWSVKRGERAEAFFGQGTRLTVV.

The V and J genes are TRBV29-1 and TRBJ1-1, with D tentatively TRBD1 (5 bases). The CDR3 spans 12 residues. The germline CDR1 and CDR2 sequences are SQVTM and ANQGSEA. The V and J ends lost 6 bases and 7 bases respectively, with 15 bases between them. DNA for the CDR3: TGCAGCGTCCTTCCAGACGGGGGTGAAGCTTTCTTT. Encoded protein: CSVLPDGGEAFF.